The present T cell receptor beta chain was sequenced within a study of shared clonotypes between healthy human individuals. Sequencing was performed with immunoSEQ multiplex PCR; in TCRdb, only in-frame clones are kept and a portion is missing. Of roughly 660,000 clones listed, 90% are singletons. V lost 7 bases to trimming and J lost 5 bases, with 8 bases between them. Germline CDR1 reads LNHDA; CDR2 reads SQIVND (reference sequence). The CDR3 runs 11 residues. The chain couples TRBV19 to TRBJ1-2, with unresolved D. Sequencing input: memory CD8+ T cells from PBMCs. Subset meaning: CD45RO+ cells pooled with CCR7-negative TemRA cells. The receptor comes from a man younger than 35 in good health. Some clones in this sample may be carry-over from other donors' samples. CDR3 sequence reads: CASISGYGYTF. Written as DNA, the CDR3 is TGTGCCAGTATCTCCGGTTATGGCTACACCTTC.